This T cell receptor beta chain appears in the sequencing data of a study of CD8 T cells in Susac syndrome. Study-level findings and limits: Roughly 5 Susac-specific public clones appeared in CD8+ TEMRA repertoires, and over 15 in total CD8+ repertoires. It was in TEMRA cells and active patients that Susac CD8+ clonal expansion peaked.

The Susac syndrome patients fit the recently defined diagnostic criteria for definite or probable disease. After extraction with the RNeasy kit, about 0.5 to 1 ug of the RNA was reverse transcribed using random hexamers. One entry per CDR3 protein results from TCRdb running MiXCR on the immunoSEQ multiplex PCR reads. The sample lists around 150,000 distinct CDR3 sequences; around 95% were seen once. This CDR3 has 14 residues. J lost 5 bases, V lost 6 bases, and 7 bases had no gene match. Germline V CDR1 and CDR2: SNHLY, FYNNEI. As concerns this clonotype: No antigen is known for it.

V is TRBV2 and J is TRBJ1-1, with 9 bases identical to TRBD1. Sequencing was done on a sample of CD8+ T cells from PBMCs. The sequence came from a human donor with Susac syndrome. CDR3 nucleotide sequence: TGTGCCAGCAGACAGACAGGGGGAGGGACTGAAGCTTTCTTT. Translated: CASRQTGGGTEAFF.